One and the same sample provided the 26 T cell receptor beta chains below, sequenced in a study of blood T cell repertoires in COVID-19. Some clones are missing from TCRdb's copy, which holds only in-frame ones; the method was immunoSEQ multiplex PCR. The sample lists about 280,000 clones, 83% seen once, with 8% to 10% in the top ten. The material sequenced was peripheral blood. These receptors all come from a woman aged 45-60 years who had recovered from COVID-19.

The chain joins TRBV19 to TRBJ1-1; 11 nucleotides line up with TRBD1. The germline CDR1 and CDR2 sequences are LNHDA and SQIVND (reference sequence). The CDR3 loop spans 16 amino acids. V was clipped by 7 bases and J by 5 bases; unmatched bases: 12. The CDR3 bases are TGTGCCAGTACCTTTGGGGGGACAGGGGGAGGAACTGAAGCTTTCTTT. It codes for CASTFGGTGGGTEAFF.

The rearrangement joins TRBV5-1 to TRBJ2-1; 9 bases match TRBD2. Germline-derived CDR1 and CDR2 are SGHRS and YFSETQ. With 0 bases clipped from V and 5 bases from J, the junction kept 6 bases outside the gene matches. CDR3 length: 16 residues. The DNA for the CDR3 is TGCGCCAGCAGCTTGGAGGCGGGGGGGCGTAACAATGAGCAGTTCTTC. This translates into CASSLEAGGRNNEQFF. Full variable domain (rest looked up from reference TRBV5-1 and TRBJ2-1): KAGVTQTPRYLIKTRGQQVTLSCSPISGHRSVSWYQQTPGQGLQFLFEYFSETQRNKGNFPGRFSGRQFSNSRSEMNVSTLELGDSALYLCASSLEAGGRNNEQFFGPGTRLTVL.

The J gene is TRBJ2-7, the V gene TRBV7-3, with TRBD2 identical over 13 bases. V was clipped by 5 bases and J by 5 bases; unmatched bases: 3. Looked up from germline, CDR1 is SGHTA and CDR2 is FQGTGA. This CDR3 has 14 residues. The CDR3: CASSTGTSGNEQYF. The DNA of the CDR3 is TGTGCCAGCAGCACAGGGACTAGCGGGAACGAGCAGTACTTC.

V and J are TRBV5-3 and TRBJ2-5; TRBD1 agrees at 8 bases. TRBV5-3 is placed among ORFs of uncertain function. The CDR3 runs to 19 residues. V lost 0 bases, J lost 2 bases, and 15 bases stayed unmatched. This CDR3 is CARSLALRTGIKEQETQYF. The CDR3 DNA follows: TGTGCCAGAAGCTTGGCCCTTCGGACAGGGATTAAGGAACAAGAGACCCAGTACTTC.

The CDR3 here is CASSSHAGGAPSYEQFF. In DNA form, the CDR3 reads TGTGCCAGCAGCTCCCACGCCGGCGGGGCACCATCCTATGAGCAGTTCTTC. The gene calls are TRBV7-2 and TRBJ2-1, with D maybe TRBD2 (6 bases). This CDR3 is built from 17 residues. Germline V gene sequence: CDR1 SGHTA, CDR2 FQGNSA. Trimming took off 4 bases at V and 8 bases at J, with 24 bases between the two ends.

As regards this clone: At one boundary the junction diverges from the germline segment, which might be a read error. The chain combines TRBV10-1 with TRBJ1-1; D might be TRBD1 (6 bases). The germline V gene encodes CDR1 WNHNN and CDR2 SYGVQD (reference sequence). The CDR3 loop spans 16 amino acids. The CDR3 sequence is CARSPPGGAPGTEAFF. CDR3 nucleotide sequence: TGCGCCCGCAGCCCACCGGGGGGGGCGCCGGGCACTGAAGCTTTCTTT.

The chain carries TRBV7-9 and TRBJ2-2, with 7 positions matching TRBD1. This CDR3 spans 16 amino acids. The ends lost 5 bases at V and 6 bases at J; junction bases unmatched: 12. Germline V CDR1 and CDR2: SEHNR, FQNEAQ (reference sequence). Here the CDR3 reads CASSPPGTAGAGELFF. In DNA, the CDR3 is TGTGCCAGCAGCCCTCCCGGGACAGCCGGCGCCGGGGAGCTGTTTTTT.

The chain couples TRBV7-8 to TRBJ1-1, with a tentative D call TRBD1 (6 bases). V lost 5 bases and J 1 base, leaving 11 bases between the germline ends. Germline loops: CDR1 SGHVS, CDR2 FQNEAQ. There are 14 residues in the CDR3. This CDR3 is CASSPMTGNTEAFF. CDR3 in DNA: TGTGCCAGCAGCCCAATGACAGGGAACACTGAAGCTTTCTTT.

The chain carries TRBV4-2 and TRBJ1-4; TRBD1 is a possible D gene (5 bases). Looked up from germline, CDR1 is LGHNA and CDR2 is YNFKEQ. This CDR3 comprises 19 residues. Trimming pared 0 bases from V and 5 bases from J, leaving 22 bases between. For the CDR3, the DNA is TGTGCCAGCAGCCAAGAGTCCGGGCCCTCCGCGGGGGGGAATGAAAAACTGTTTTTT. Translated: CASSQESGPSAGGNEKLFF.

CDR3 coding DNA: TGCGCCAGCAGCCCTCGGACAGGGGACGGTGGAGCTTTCTTT. The encoded protein is CASSPRTGDGGAFF. The chain employs TRBV5-1 and TRBJ1-1; TRBD1 aligns across 9 bases. V lost 4 bases to trimming and J lost 10 bases; unmatched junction nucleotides: 11. Germline CDR1 and CDR2: SGHRS and YFSETQ. The CDR3 is 14 residues long.

V gene TRBV7-9 combines with J gene TRBJ1-2; a weak D match, TRBD1 (6 bases). Trimming cost V 2 bases and J 8 bases, with 9 bases left between them. Germline CDR1 and CDR2: SEHNR and FQNEAQ (reference sequence). CDR3 size: 12 residues. The CDR3 DNA sequence: TGTGCCAGCAGCTTAAACAGGGAGGGCTACACCTTC. It is translated as CASSLNREGYTF.

The gene calls are TRBV5-6 and TRBJ2-5, with D perhaps matching TRBD2 (5 bases). Germline V gives CDR1 SGHDT, CDR2 YYEEEE. CDR3 length: 16 residues. Trimming stripped 3 bases from V and 2 bases from J, with 17 bases between. The CDR3 loop reads CASSYTPTREQETQYF. CDR3 DNA: TGTGCCAGCAGCTACACTCCCACTAGGGAACAAGAGACCCAGTACTTC.

This clone has a handful of counts. The chain couples TRBV10-3 to TRBJ1-5; 10 nucleotides line up with TRBD1. With 2 bases clipped from V and 7 bases from J, the junction kept 5 bases outside the gene matches. The germline V gene has CDR1 ENHRY and CDR2 SYGVKD. The CDR3 consists of 15 residues. The CDR3 sequence: CAISERGQGSQPQHF. CDR3 bases: TGTGCCATCAGTGAGAGGGGACAGGGGTCGCAGCCCCAGCATTTT.

In this sample, this clone turned up once. V usage is TRBV18 and J usage is TRBJ1-2, with 7 bases identical to TRBD1. V shed 5 bases, J shed 4 bases, and the junction held 10 bases outside the gene matches. Germline V gene data show CDR1 as KGHSH and CDR2 as LQKENI. The CDR3 totals 15 residues. The CDR3: CASSGTTGAGYGYTF. CDR3 DNA: TGTGCCAGCTCAGGAACTACAGGGGCGGGCTATGGCTACACCTTC.

This clone was found a few times. V and J are TRBV6-6 and TRBJ2-5, with 8 bases fitting TRBD2. Germline lookup yields CDR1 MNHNY and CDR2 SVGAGI (reference sequence). Trimming at V came to 4 bases and at J to 2 bases, leaving 6 bases not matched to a gene. The CDR3 runs 15 residues. CDR3 residues: CASSSLRGGQETQYF. The DNA of the CDR3 is TGTGCCAGCAGTTCGCTCCGGGGGGGACAAGAGACCCAGTACTTC.

The genes are TRBV3-1 (or the pseudogene TRBV3-2) and TRBJ2-3, with TRBD2 identical over 9 bases. The CDR3 covers 16 residues. Unmatched junction bases numbered 7, after V lost 3 bases and J lost 3 bases. Per germline, CDR1 LGHDT and CDR2 YNNKEL (reference sequence). The CDR3 bases are TGTGCCAGCAGCCAGGCTAGCGGGGACACGACAGATACGCAGTATTTT. Protein sequence: CASSQASGDTTDTQYF.

This chain links TRBV6-5 with TRBJ2-7; D ambiguous. Germline CDR1 and CDR2: MNHEY and SVGAGI. Trimming took 0 bases from V and 2 from J, leaving 14 bases between them. This CDR3 is 16 amino acids long. Here the CDR3 reads CASSYSPVVDTYEQYF. The CDR3 bases are TGTGCCAGCAGTTACTCCCCAGTAGTCGACACCTACGAGCAGTACTTC.

The genes are TRBV7-8 and TRBJ2-1; perhaps TRBD1 as D (6 bases). This CDR3 contains 16 residues. Germline V gene sequence: CDR1 SGHVS, CDR2 FQNEAQ. V was pared by 2 bases and J by 0 bases, with 11 bases between. CDR3 region: CASSLPGQSSYNEQFF. The CDR3 DNA reads as TGTGCCAGCAGCTTACCGGGACAAAGCTCCTACAATGAGCAGTTCTTC.

This chain connects TRBV28 to TRBJ2-2, with 9 bases fitting TRBD1. The germline V gene has CDR1 MDHEN and CDR2 SYDVKM. The CDR3 length is 14 residues. V shed 5 bases, J shed 8 bases, and the junction held 6 bases outside the gene matches. The CDR3 nucleotides are TGTGCCAGCAGTATACAGGGGGCGCTTGGGGAGCTGTTTTTT. As protein: CASSIQGALGELFF.

V and J are TRBV25-1 and TRBJ1-5; TRBD1 might be the D (6 bases). V was cut by 4 bases and J by 2 bases, with 9 bases left in between. Germline loops: CDR1 MGHDK, CDR2 SYGVNS. This CDR3 contains 14 residues. CDR3 nucleotides: TGTGCCAGCAGTGCCCGACAGGGCAATCAGCCCCAGCATTTT. It encodes CASSARQGNQPQHF.

The J gene is TRBJ1-2, the V gene TRBV28; no reliable D call. Germline-derived CDR1 and CDR2 are MDHEN and SYDVKM. The CDR3 covers 15 residues. V was cut by 1 base and J by 4 bases, with 13 bases left in between. CDR3: CASSLSGSSTYGYTF. CDR3 DNA sequence: TGTGCCAGCAGTTTATCGGGGTCGTCGACCTATGGCTACACCTTC.

The V call is TRBV14, the J call TRBJ2-1, with a weak D call TRBD2 (6 bases). V was clipped by 1 base and J by 0 bases, with 7 bases between them. The length of the CDR3 is 15 residues. Germline V gives CDR1 SGHDN, CDR2 FVKESK. In DNA, the CDR3 is TGTGCCAGCAGCCAAGTCGGGAGCTCCTACAATGAGCAGTTCTTC. Encoded protein: CASSQVGSSYNEQFF.

The chain links TRBV6-5 to TRBJ2-2, with 8 bases that match TRBD2. Germline values: CDR1 MNHEY, CDR2 SVGAGI. The CDR3 sequence is 15 residues long. Trimming at V came to 5 bases and at J to 5 bases, leaving 7 bases not matched to a gene. The CDR3 nucleotides read TGTGCCAGCAGTCCCGCCGCGGGGGGAACCGGGGAGCTGTTTTTT. Translation: CASSPAAGGTGELFF.

In this sample, this clone turned up a few times. In DNA form, the CDR3 reads TGCGCCAGCAGCTTTACAGCGGGGGGGCTGAAAGATACGCAGTATTTT. It yields the protein CASSFTAGGLKDTQYF. The chain links TRBV4-3 to TRBJ2-3; 10 nucleotides line up with TRBD2. This CDR3 is 16 amino acids long. After removal of 5 bases from V and 5 bases from J, the junction contained 10 bases not matched to a gene. Looked up from germline, CDR1 is LGHNA and CDR2 is YSLEER.

The V gene is TRBV7-2, the J gene TRBJ2-2; 7 bases fit TRBD1. The germline gives CDR1 SGHTA, CDR2 FQGNSA. The CDR3 runs to 14 residues. V lost 3 bases and J lost 4; bases outside the gene matches: 2. DNA of the CDR3: TGTGCCAGCAGCTTCGACAGGGCCACCGGGGAGCTGTTTTTT. Its translation: CASSFDRATGELFF.

The chain links TRBV28 to TRBJ1-1, with D maybe TRBD1 (5 bases). The ends were cut back, 7 bases at V and 4 bases at J, with 16 bases in the middle. CDR3 size: 14 residues. The V gene's germline CDR1 is MDHEN and CDR2 SYDVKM. CDR3 protein: CASNQERRGTEAFF. Here the CDR3 DNA reads TGTGCCAGCAACCAAGAGAGGAGGGGCACTGAAGCTTTCTTT.